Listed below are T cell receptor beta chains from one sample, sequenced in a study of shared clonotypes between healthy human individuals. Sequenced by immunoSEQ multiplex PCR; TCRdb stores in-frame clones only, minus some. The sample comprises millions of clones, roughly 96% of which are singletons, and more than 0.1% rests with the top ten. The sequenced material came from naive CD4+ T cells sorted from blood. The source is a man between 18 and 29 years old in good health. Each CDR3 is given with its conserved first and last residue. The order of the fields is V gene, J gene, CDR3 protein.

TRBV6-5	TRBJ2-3	CASSYGTPDTQYF
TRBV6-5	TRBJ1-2	CAGSYGDAGWLGYTF
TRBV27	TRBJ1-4	CASSLGSTGPNEKLFF
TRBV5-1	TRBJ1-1	CASSLALWKNKNTEAFF
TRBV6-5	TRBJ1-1	CASSYSGTMNTEAFF
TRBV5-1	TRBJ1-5	CASSPKGEAQPQHF
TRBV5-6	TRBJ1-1	CASSSTANTEAFF
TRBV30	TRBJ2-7	CAWRKPGQLSYEQYF
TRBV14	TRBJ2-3	CASSQEGAGSTDTQYF
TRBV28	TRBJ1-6	CASRRTGVNSPLHF
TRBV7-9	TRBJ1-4	CASRGQGRNEKLFF
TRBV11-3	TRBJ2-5	CASSSGGGETQYF
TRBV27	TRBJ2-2	CASSFQDGTVNTGELFF
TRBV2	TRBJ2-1	CASSPDRVNEQFF
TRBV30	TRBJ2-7	CAWAGQGPYEQYF
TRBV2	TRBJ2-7	CARSPVTSGAPYEQYF